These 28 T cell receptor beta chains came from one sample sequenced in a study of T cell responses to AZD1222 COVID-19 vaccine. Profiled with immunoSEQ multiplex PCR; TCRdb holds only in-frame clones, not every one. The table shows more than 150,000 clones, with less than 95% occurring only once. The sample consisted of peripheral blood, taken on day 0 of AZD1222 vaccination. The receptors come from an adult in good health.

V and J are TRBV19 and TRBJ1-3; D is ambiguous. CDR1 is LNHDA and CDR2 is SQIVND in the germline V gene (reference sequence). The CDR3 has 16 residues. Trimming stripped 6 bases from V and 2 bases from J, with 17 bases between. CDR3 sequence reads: CASRSLVGFAGNTIYF. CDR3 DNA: TGTGCCAGTAGGTCGTTGGTGGGGTTTGCTGGAAACACCATATATTTT. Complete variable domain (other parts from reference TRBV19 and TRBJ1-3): DGGITQSPKYLFRKEGQNVTLSCEQNLNHDAMYWYRQDPGQGLRLIYYSQIVNDFQKGDIAEGYSVSREKKESFPLTVTSAQKNPTAFYLCASRSLVGFAGNTIYFGEGSWLTVV.

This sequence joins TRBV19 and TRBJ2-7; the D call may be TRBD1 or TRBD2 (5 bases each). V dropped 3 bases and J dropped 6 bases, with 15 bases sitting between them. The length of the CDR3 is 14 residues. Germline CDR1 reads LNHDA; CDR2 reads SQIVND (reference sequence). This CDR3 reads CASSISGTASEQYF. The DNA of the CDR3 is TGTGCCAGTAGTATCTCCGGGACGGCTAGCGAGCAGTACTTC.

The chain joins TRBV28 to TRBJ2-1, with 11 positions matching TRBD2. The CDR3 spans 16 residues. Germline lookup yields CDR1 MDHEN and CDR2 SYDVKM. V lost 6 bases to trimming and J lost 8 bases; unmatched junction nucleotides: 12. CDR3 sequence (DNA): TGTGCCAGCAGGCCTAATAGCGGGAGGGCCGGCGATGAGCAGTTCTTC. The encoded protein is CASRPNSGRAGDEQFF.

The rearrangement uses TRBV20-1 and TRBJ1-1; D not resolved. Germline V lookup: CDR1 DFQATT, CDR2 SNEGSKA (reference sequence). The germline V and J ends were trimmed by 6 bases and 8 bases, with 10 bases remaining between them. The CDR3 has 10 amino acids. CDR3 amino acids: CSAAQTEAFF. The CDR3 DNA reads TGCAGTGCAGCCCAGACAGAAGCTTTCTTT.

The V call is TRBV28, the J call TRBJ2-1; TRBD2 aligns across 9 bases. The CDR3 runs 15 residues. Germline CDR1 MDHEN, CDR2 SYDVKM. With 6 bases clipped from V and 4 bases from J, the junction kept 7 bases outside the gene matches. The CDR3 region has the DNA TGTGCCAGCAGCACCCTAGCGGGATCTTACAATGAGCAGTTCTTC. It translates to CASSTLAGSYNEQFF.

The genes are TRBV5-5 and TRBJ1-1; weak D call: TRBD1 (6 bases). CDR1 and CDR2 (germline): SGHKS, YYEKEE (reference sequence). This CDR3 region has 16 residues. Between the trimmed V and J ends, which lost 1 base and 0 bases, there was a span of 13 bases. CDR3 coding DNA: TGTGCCAGCAGCTTGCTTACCGGACAGTTGAACACTGAAGCTTTCTTT. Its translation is CASSLLTGQLNTEAFF.

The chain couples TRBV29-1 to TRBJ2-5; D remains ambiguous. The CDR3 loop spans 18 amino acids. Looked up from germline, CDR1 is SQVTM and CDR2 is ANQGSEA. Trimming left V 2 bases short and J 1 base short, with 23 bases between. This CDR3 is CSVETDLPLYGIQETQYF. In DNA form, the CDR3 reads TGCAGCGTTGAAACGGACCTCCCCCTTTACGGTATCCAAGAGACCCAGTACTTC.

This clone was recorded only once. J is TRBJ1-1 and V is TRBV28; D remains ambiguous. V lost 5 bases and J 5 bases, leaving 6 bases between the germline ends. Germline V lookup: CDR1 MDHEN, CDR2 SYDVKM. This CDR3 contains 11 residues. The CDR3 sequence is CASSMGTEAFF. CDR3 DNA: TGTGCCAGCAGTATGGGAACTGAAGCTTTCTTT.

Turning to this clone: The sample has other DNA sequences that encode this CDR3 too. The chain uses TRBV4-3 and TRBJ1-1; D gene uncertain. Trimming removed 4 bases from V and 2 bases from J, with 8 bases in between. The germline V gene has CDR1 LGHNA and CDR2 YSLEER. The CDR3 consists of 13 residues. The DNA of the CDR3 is TGCGCCAGCAGCCCGACTGGAAACACTGAAGCTTTCTTT. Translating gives CASSPTGNTEAFF.

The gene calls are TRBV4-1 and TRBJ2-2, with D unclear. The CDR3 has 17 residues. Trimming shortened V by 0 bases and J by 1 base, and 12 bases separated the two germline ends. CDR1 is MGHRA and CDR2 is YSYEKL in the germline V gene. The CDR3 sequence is CASSQEAGGKNTGELFF. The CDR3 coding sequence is TGCGCCAGCAGCCAAGAGGCCGGCGGCAAGAACACCGGGGAGCTGTTTTTT.

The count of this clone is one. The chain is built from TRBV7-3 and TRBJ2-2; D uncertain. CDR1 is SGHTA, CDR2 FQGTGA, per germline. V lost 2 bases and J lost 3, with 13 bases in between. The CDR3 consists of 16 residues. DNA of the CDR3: TGTGCCAGCAGCTTATTTACGAGGTCGGACACCGGGGAGCTGTTTTTT. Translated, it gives CASSLFTRSDTGELFF. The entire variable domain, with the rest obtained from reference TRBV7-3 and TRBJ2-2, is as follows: GAGVSQTPSNKVTEKGKYVELRCDPISGHTALYWYRQSLGQGPEFLIYFQGTGAADDSGLPNDRFFAVRPEGSVSTLKIQRTERGDSAVYLCASSLFTRSDTGELFFGEGSRLTVL.

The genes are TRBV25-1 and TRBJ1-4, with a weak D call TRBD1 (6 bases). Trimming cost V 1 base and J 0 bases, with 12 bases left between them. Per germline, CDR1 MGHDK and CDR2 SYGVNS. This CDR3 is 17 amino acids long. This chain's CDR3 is CASSESNRAATNEKLFF. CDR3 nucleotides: TGTGCCAGCAGTGAATCTAACAGGGCGGCAACTAATGAAAAACTGTTTTTT. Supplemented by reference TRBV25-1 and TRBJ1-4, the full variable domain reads EADIYQTPRYLVIGTGKKITLECSQTMGHDKMYWYQQDPGMELHLIHYSYGVNSTEKGDLSSESTVSRIRTEHFPLTLESARPSHTSQYLCASSESNRAATNEKLFFGSGTQLSVL.

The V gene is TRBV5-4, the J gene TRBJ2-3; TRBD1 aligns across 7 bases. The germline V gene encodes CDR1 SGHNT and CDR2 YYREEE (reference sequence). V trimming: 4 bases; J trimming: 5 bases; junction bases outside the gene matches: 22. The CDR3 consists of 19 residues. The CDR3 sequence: CASSPEYRQGVFSGDTQYF. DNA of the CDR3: TGTGCCAGCAGCCCGGAATATAGACAGGGCGTTTTCTCCGGAGATACGCAGTATTTT.

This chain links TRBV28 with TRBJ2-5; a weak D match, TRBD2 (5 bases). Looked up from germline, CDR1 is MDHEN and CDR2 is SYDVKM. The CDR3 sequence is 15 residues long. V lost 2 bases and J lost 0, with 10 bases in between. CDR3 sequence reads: CASSLALEYQETQYF. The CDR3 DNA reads TGTGCCAGCAGTTTAGCACTAGAGTACCAAGAGACCCAGTACTTC.

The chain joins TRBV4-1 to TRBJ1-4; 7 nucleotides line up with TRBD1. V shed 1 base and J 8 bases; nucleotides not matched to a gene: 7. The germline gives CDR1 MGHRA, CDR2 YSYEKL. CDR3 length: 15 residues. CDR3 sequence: CASSQVDGQEEKLFF. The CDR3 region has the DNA TGCGCCAGCAGCCAAGTCGACGGACAGGAAGAAAAACTGTTTTTT.

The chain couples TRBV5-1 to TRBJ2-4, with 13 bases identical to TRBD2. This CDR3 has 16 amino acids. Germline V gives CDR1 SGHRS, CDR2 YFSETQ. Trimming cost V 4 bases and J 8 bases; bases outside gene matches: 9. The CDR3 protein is CASSPGLAGVGDIQYF. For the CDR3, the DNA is TGCGCCAGCAGCCCAGGACTAGCGGGAGTGGGGGACATTCAGTACTTC.

CDR3 sequence: CASSLVEGREAFF. The CDR3 coding sequence is TGTGCCAGCAGCTTAGTGGAGGGGCGGGAAGCTTTCTTT. This sequence joins TRBV7-2 and TRBJ1-1; possibly TRBD1 for D (5 bases). The V gene lost 1 base and the J gene lost 8 bases, with 11 bases spanning the gap. CDR1 is SGHTA and CDR2 is FQGNSA in the germline V gene. The CDR3 loop spans 13 amino acids.

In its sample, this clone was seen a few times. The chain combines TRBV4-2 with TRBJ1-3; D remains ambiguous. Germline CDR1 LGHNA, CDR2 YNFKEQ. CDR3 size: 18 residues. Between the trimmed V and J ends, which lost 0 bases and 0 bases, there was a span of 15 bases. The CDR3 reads CASSQDIVSPTSGNTIYF. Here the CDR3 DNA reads TGTGCCAGCAGCCAAGATATTGTCAGTCCCACCTCTGGAAACACCATATATTTT.

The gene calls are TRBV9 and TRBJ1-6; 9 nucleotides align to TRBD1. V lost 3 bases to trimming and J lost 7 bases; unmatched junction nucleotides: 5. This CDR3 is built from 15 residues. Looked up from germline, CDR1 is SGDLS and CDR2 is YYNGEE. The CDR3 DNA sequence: TGTGCCAGCAGCGATCGGACAGGGGAGAATTCACCCCTCCACTTT. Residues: CASSDRTGENSPLHF.

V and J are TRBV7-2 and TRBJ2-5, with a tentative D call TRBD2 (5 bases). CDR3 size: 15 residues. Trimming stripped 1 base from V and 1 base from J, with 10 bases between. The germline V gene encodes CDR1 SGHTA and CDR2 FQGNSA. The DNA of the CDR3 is TGTGCCAGCAGCTTAGATGGGAGACCCCAAGAGACCCAGTACTTC. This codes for CASSLDGRPQETQYF.

In nucleotides, the CDR3 is TGTGCCAGCAAGGATAGCACAGATACGCAGTATTTT. As protein: CASKDSTDTQYF. The V gene is TRBV7-9, the J gene TRBJ2-3, with D uncertain. Germline V gene sequence: CDR1 SEHNR, CDR2 FQNEAQ (reference sequence). V gave up 7 bases and J gave up 0 bases, with 5 bases separating them. The CDR3 runs 12 residues.

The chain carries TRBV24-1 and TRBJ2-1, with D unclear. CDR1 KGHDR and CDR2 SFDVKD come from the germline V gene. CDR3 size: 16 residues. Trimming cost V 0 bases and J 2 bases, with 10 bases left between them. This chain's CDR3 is CATSDLSGTPYNEQFF. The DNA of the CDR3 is TGTGCCACCAGTGATTTGTCAGGTACCCCCTACAATGAGCAGTTCTTC.

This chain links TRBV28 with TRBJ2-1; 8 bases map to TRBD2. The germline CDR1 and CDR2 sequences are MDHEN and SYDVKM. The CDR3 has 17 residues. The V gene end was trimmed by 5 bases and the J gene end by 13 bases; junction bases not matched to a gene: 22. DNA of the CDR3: TGTGCCAGCAGTGACGCCTCCGGGACACTTCAGCGGGAGATCCAGTTCTTC. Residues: CASSDASGTLQREIQFF. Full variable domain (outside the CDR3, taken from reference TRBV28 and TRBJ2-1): DVKVTQSSRYLVKRTGEKVFLECVQDMDHENMFWYRQDPGLGLRLIYFSYDVKMKEKGDIPEGYSVSREKKERFSLILESASTNQTSMYLCASSDASGTLQREIQFFGPGTRLTVL.

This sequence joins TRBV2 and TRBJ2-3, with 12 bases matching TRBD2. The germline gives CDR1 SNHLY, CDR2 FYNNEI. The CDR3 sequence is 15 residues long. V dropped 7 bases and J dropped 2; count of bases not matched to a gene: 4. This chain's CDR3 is CASKRTSGTTDTQYF. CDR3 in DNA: TGTGCCAGCAAGCGGACTAGCGGGACCACAGATACGCAGTATTTT.

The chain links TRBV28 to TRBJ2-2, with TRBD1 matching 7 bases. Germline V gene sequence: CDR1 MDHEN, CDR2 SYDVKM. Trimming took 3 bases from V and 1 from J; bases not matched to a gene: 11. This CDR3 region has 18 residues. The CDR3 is CASSFATTGKGNTGELFF. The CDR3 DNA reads TGTGCCAGCAGTTTCGCAACGACAGGGAAGGGGAACACCGGGGAGCTGTTTTTT.

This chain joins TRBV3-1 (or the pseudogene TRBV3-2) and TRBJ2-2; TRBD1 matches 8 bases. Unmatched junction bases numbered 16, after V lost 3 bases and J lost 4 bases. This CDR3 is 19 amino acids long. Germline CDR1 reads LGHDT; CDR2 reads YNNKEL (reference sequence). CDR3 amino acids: CASSHKSYWGQDPTGELFF. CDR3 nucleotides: TGTGCCAGCAGCCATAAAAGCTATTGGGGACAGGATCCCACCGGGGAGCTGTTTTTT.

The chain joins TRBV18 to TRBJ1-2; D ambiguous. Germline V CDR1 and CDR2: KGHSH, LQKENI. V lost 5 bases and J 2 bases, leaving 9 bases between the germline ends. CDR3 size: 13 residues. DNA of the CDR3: TGTGCCAGCTCATTAGACACCAACTATGGCTACACCTTC. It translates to CASSLDTNYGYTF.

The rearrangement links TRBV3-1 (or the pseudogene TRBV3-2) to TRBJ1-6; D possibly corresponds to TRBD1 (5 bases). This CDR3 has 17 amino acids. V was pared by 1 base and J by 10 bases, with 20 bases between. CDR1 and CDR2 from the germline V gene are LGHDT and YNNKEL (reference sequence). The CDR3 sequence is CASSQVGIRGQKSPLHF. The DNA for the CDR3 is TGTGCCAGCAGCCAAGTAGGAATTCGCGGACAAAAATCACCCCTCCACTTT.